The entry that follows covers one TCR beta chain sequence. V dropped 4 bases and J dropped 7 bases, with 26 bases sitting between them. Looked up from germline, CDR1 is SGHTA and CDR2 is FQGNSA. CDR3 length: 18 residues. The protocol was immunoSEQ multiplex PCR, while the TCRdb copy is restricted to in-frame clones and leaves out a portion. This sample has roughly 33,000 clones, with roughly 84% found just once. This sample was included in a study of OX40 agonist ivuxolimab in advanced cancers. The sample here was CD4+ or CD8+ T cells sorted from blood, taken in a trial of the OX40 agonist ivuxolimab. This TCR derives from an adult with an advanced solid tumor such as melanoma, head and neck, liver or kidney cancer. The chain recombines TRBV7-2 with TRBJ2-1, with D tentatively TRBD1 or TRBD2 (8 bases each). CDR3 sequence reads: CASSSTGAGTRRTNEQFF. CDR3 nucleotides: TGTGCCAGCAGCTCGACAGGGGCCGGGACTAGAAGGACAAATGAGCAGTTCTTC.